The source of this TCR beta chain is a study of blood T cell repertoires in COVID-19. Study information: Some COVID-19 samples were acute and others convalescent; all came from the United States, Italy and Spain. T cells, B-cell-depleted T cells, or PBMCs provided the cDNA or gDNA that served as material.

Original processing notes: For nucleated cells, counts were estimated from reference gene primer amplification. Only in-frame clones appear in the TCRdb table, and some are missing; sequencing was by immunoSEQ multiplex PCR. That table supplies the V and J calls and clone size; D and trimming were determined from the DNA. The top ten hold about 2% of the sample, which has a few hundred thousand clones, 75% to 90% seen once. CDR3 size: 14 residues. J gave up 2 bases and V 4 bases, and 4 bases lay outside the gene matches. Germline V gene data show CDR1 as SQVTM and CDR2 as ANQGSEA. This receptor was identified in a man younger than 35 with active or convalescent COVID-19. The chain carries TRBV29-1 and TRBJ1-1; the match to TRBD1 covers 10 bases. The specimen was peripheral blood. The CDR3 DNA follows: TGCAGCGTTGTGACAGGGGGCCCCAACACTGAAGCTTTCTTT. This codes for CSVVTGGPNTEAFF.